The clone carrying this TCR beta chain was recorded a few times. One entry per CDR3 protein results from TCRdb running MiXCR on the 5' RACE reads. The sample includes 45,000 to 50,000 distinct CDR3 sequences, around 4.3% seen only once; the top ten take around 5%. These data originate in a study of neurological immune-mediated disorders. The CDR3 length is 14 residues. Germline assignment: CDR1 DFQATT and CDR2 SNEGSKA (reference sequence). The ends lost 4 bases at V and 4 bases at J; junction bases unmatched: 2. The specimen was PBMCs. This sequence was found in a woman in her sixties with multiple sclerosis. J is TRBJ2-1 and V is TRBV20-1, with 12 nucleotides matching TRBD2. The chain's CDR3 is CSAKTSGGYNEQFF. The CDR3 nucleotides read TGCAGTGCTAAGACTAGCGGGGGTTACAATGAGCAGTTCTTC.